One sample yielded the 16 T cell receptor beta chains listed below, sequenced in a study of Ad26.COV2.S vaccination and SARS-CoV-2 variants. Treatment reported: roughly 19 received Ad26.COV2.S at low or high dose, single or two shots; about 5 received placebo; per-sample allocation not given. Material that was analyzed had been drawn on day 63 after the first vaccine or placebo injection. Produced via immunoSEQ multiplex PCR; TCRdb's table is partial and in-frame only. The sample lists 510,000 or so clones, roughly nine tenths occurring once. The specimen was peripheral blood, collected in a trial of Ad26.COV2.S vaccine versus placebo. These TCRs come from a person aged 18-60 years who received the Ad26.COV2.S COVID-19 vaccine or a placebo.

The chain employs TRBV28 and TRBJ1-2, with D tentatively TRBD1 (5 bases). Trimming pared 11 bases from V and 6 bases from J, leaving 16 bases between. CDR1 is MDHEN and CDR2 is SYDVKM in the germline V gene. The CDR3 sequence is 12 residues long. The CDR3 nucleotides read TGTGCCTCGACAGCCCAGCCGAATGGCTACACCTTC. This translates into CASTAQPNGYTF.

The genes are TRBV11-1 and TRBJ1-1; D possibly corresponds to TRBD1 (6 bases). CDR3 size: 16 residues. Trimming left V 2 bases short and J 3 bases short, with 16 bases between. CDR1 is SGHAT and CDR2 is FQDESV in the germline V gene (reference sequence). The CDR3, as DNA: TGTGCCAGCAGCTTAACGGGGGGCAGAGTGGACACTGAAGCTTTCTTT. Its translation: CASSLTGGRVDTEAFF. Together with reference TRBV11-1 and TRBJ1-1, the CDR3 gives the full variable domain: EAEVAQSPRYKITEKSQAVAFWCDPISGHATLYWYRQILGQGPELLVQFQDESVVDDSQLPKDRFSAERLKGVDSTLKIQPAELGDSAMYLCASSLTGGRVDTEAFFGQGTRLTVV.

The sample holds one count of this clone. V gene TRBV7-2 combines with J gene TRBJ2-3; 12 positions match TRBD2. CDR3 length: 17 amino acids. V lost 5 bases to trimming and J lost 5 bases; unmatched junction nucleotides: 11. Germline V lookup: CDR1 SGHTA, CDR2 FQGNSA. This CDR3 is CASSLGLAGLPVDTQYF. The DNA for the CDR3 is TGTGCCAGCAGCCTGGGACTAGCGGGCCTCCCCGTAGATACGCAGTATTTT.

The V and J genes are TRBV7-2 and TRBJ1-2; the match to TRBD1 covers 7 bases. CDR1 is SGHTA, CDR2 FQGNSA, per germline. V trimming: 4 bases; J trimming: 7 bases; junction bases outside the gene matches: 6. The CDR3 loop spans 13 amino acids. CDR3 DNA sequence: TGTGCCAGCAGCTCTGGACAGGTCGGTGGCTACACCTTC. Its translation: CASSSGQVGGYTF.

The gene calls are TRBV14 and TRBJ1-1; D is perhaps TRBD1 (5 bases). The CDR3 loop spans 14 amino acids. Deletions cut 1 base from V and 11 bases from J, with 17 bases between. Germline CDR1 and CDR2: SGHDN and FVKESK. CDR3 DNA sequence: TGTGCCAGCAGCCAAGTCCACGGGACCTCTGGGGCTTTCTTT. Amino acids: CASSQVHGTSGAFF.

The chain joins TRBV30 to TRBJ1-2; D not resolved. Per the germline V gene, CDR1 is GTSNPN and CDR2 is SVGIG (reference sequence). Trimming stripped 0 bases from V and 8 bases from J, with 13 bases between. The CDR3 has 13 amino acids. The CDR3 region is CAWSVSRTSGYTF. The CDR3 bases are TGTGCCTGGAGTGTCAGCAGAACATCCGGCTACACCTTC.

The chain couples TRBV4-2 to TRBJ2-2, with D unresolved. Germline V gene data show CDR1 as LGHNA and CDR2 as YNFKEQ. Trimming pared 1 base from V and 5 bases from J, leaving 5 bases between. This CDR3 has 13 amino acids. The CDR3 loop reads CASSQARTGELFF. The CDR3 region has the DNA TGTGCCAGCAGCCAAGCTAGAACCGGGGAGCTGTTTTTT.

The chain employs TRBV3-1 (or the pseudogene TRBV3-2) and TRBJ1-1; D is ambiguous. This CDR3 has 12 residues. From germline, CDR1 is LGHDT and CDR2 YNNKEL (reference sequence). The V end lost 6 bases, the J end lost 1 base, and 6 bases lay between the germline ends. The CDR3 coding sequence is TGTGCCAGCAGTCTCAAGAACACTGAAGCTTTCTTT. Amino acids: CASSLKNTEAFF.

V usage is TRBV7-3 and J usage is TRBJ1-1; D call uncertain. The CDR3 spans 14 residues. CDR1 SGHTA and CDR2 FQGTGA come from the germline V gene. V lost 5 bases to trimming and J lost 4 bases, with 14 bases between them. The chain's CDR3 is CASSPNNRGTEAFF. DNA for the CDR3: TGTGCCAGCAGCCCAAACAATAGAGGCACTGAAGCTTTCTTT.

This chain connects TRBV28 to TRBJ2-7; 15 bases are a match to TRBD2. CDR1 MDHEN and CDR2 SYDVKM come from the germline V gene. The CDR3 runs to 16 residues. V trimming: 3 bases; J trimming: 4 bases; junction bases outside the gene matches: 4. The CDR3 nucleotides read TGTGCCAGCAGTTTGGGACTAGCGGGAGGAGGGTACGAGCAGTACTTC. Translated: CASSLGLAGGGYEQYF.

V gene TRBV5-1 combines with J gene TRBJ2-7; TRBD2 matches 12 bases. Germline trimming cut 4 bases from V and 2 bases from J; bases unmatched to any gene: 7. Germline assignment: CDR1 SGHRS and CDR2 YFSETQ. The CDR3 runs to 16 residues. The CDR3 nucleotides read TGCGCCAGCAGCCCACGGACTAGCGGGACCCCCTACGAGCAGTACTTC. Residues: CASSPRTSGTPYEQYF.

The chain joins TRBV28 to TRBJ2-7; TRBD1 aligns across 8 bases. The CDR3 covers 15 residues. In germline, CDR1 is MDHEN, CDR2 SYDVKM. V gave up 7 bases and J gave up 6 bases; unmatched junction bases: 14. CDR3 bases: TGTGCCAGCACTAAAGCCCGGAGGACAGGGCGCGAGCAGTACTTC. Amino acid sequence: CASTKARRTGREQYF.

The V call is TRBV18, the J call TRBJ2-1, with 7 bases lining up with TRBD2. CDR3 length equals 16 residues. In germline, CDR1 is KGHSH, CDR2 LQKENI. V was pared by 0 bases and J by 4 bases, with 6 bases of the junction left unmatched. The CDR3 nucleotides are TGTGCCAGCTCACCACCGGGAGGGCAAAATTACAATGAGCAGTTCTTC. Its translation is CASSPPGGQNYNEQFF.

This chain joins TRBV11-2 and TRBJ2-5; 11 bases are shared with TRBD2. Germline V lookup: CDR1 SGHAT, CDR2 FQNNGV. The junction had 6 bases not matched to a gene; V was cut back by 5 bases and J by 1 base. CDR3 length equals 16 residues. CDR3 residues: CASSLGTSGTQETQYF. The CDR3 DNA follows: TGTGCCAGCAGCCTCGGGACTAGCGGTACCCAAGAGACCCAGTACTTC. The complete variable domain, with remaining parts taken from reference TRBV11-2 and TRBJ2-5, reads EAGVAQSPRYKIIEKRQSVAFWCNPISGHATLYWYQQILGQGPKLLIQFQNNGVVDDSQLPKDRFSAERLKGVDSTLKIQPAKLEDSAVYLCASSLGTSGTQETQYFGPGTRLLVL.

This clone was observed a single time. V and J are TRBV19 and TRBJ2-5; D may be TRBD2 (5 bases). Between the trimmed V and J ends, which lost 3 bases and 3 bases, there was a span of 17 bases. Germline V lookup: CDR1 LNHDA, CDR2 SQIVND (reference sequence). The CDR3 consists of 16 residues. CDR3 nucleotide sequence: TGTGCCAGTAGTATGGGAGACCGGGTACTAAAAGAGACCCAGTACTTC. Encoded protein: CASSMGDRVLKETQYF.

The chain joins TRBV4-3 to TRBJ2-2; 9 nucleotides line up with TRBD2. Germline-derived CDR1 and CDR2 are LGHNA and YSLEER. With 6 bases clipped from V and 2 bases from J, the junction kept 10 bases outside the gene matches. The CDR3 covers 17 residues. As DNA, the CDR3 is TGCGCCAGCAGGGGTGGGGGAGCGGGAGGCAACACCGGGGAGCTGTTTTTT. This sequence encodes CASRGGGAGGNTGELFF.